This record concerns one T cell receptor (beta chain) sequence. The record originates from a study of cytomegalovirus exposure and HLA in healthy donors. This CDR3 is built from 15 residues. Trimming removed 5 bases at V and 2 bases at J, with 15 bases between. Per germline, CDR1 SGHDT and CDR2 YYEEEE. PCR amplification relied on 60 Vbeta primers (plus 13 Jbeta primers). Sequencing used immunoSEQ multiplex PCR; TCRdb keeps in-frame clones, though not all of them. The sample holds roughly 150,000 clones, around 82% seen once. The chain uses TRBV5-6 and TRBJ2-3; D might be TRBD1 (5 bases). Sequencing was performed on PBMCs. The TCR sequence derives from a woman aged 45-59 years in good health and CMV-seropositive. DNA of the CDR3: TGTGCCAGCAGAAAAAAGGGGTTCCTCACAGATACGCAGTATTTT. It encodes CASRKKGFLTDTQYF.